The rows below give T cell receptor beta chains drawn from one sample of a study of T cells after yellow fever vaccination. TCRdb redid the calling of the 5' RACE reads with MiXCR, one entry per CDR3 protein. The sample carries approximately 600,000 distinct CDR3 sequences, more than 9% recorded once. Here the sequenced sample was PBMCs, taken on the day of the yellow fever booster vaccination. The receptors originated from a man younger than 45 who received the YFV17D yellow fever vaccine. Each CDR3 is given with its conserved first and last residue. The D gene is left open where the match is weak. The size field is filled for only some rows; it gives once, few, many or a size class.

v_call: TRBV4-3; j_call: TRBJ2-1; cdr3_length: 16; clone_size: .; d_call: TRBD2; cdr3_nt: TGCGCCAGCAGCCAAGGACTAGCGGGAGGCTACAATGAGCAGTTCTTC; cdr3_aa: CASSQGLAGGYNEQFF
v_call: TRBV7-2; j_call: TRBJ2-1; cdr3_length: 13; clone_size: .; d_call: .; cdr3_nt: TGTGCCAGCAGCCCCAGCGCCACACGGACGGAGTTCTTC; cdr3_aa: CASSPSATRTEFF
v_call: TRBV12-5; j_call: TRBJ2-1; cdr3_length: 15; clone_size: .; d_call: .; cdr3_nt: TGTGCTAGTGGTTTGGCCCCTACAGGGTACAATGAGCAGTTCTTC; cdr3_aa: CASGLAPTGYNEQFF
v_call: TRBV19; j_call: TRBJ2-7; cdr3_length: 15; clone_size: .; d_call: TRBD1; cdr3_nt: TGTGCCAGTAGTCTATCGGGACAGGGAACCTACGAGCAGTACTTC; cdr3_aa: CASSLSGQGTYEQYF
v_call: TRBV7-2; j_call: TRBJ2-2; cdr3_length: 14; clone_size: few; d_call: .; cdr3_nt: TGTGCCAGTGGGACATCGAGGGACACCGGGGAGCTGTTTTTT; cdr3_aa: CASGTSRDTGELFF
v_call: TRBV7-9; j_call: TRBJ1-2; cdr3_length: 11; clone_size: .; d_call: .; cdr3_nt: TGTGCCAGCAGCTTCGGCATGGGCTACACCTTC; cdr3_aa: CASSFGMGYTF
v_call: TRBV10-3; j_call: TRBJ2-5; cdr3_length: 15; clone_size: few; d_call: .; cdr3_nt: TGTGCCATCAGTCTCACCGGGACAAACCAAGAGACCCAGTACTTC; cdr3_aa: CAISLTGTNQETQYF
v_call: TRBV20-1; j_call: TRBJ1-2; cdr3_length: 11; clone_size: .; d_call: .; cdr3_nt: TGCAGTGCTAGGGGACCGAGTGGCTACACCTTC; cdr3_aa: CSARGPSGYTF
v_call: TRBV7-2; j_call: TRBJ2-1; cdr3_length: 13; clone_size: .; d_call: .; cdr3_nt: TGTGCCAGCAGCGGTTCCCAGCGGATTGAGCAGTTCTTC; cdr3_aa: CASSGSQRIEQFF
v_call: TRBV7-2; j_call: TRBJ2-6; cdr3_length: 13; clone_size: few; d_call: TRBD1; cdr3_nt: TGTGCCAGCAGCACCCGGGACAGGAAAAAAGCGACTTTC; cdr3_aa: CASSTRDRKKATF
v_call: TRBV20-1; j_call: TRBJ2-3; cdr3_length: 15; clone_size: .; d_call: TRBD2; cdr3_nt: TGCAGTGCTCCTGGGACTAGCGGGAGAACAGATACGCAGTATTTT; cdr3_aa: CSAPGTSGRTDTQYF
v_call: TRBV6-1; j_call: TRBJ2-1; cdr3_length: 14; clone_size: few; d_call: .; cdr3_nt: TGTGCCAGCAAATGGGGAGCTACTTCCGTTGAGCAGTTCTTC; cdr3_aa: CASKWGATSVEQFF
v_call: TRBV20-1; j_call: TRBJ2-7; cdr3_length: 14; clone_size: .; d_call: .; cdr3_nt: TGCAGTGCTAGGGGGACCAGGGGAAGCGACGAGCAGTACTTC; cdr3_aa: CSARGTRGSDEQYF